This entry features one T cell receptor (beta chain) sequence. What it binds is not known. These data originate in a study of cytomegalovirus exposure and HLA in healthy donors. Study findings and constraints: Later work showed greater clonal expansion in HLA-associated TCR beta chains than in equally common others.

The J segment lost 4 bases and the V segment lost 5 bases, leaving 11 bases of the junction unmatched. This CDR3 spans 15 amino acids. In germline, CDR1 is SQVTM, CDR2 ANQGSEA. Primers: 60 Vbeta forward and 13 Jbeta reverse. Here immunoSEQ multiplex PCR was the method, and the copy in TCRdb shows in-frame clones only, minus some. This table has roughly 200,000 clones, roughly 80% appearing once. The gene calls are TRBV29-1 and TRBJ1-1, with 9 bases aligning to TRBD1. The clonotype comes from a woman aged 18-30 years in good health and CMV-seronegative. Sample: PBMCs. The CDR3 coding sequence is TGCAGCGTTCCACGCGGGACAGGGACCGGCACTGAAGCTTTCTTT. Translating gives CSVPRGTGTGTEAFF.